This T cell receptor beta chain is drawn from a study of regulatory T cells in long-lasting Graves disease. Broader study findings: Thyroid tissue went unstudied; only peripheral blood was examined.

Time point reported: persistent/refractory GD, antithyroid drugs over 5 years with positive TRAb. The authors made the TCR library using RNA they extracted from PBMCs. This clonotype was found many times. Antigen unknown. The CDR3 has 15 residues. Between the trimmed V and J ends, which lost 4 bases and 5 bases, there was a span of 17 bases. Looked up from germline, CDR1 is SGHNT and CDR2 is YENEEA. Sequencing libraries for TCR beta were prepared with iRepertoire HTBI primers and Arm-PCR of CDR3 regions. TCRdb processed the multiplex PCR reads anew with MiXCR; each CDR3 protein has one entry. The sample records about 430,000 distinct CDR3 sequences, 21% being singletons.

V gene TRBV11-3 combines with J gene TRBJ2-5; D tentatively reads TRBD1 or TRBD2 (5 bases each). The sequence was obtained from a female donor with Graves disease. Source: peripheral blood mononuclear cells (PBMCs), taken when the disease was refractory, from a patient treated with antithyroid drugs. The CDR3: CASSWGREKGETQYF. The CDR3 region has the DNA TGTGCCAGCAGCTGGGGACGGGAAAAGGGGGAGACCCAGTACTTC.